This T cell receptor beta chain was observed in a study of CD8 T cells in ankylosing spondylitis. General observations from the study: One TCR beta motif, made up of 7 or 8 highly homologous variants, appeared characteristic of ankylosing spondylitis blood.

TCRdb reprocessed the 5' RACE reads via MiXCR and lists one record per CDR3 protein. The sample records about 210,000 distinct CDR3 sequences, about 7% being singletons. This clonotype was observed many times. Its antigen is unidentified. Germline V gene lookup returns CDR1 SQVTM and CDR2 ANQGSEA. Deletions cut 8 bases from V and 3 bases from J, with 17 bases between. This CDR3 has 13 amino acids. This clonotype was sampled from a male donor with ankylosing spondylitis. The specimen was blood, either unsorted or a sorted T cell fraction (not recorded which). The J gene is TRBJ2-7, the V gene TRBV29-1; D might be TRBD1 or TRBD2, each matching 5 bases. DNA for the CDR3: TGCAGCTTTACCCGGGACGACATCTACGAGCAGTACTTC. Translating gives CSFTRDDIYEQYF.